The 21 T cell receptor beta chains below all came from one sample that was sequenced in a study of blood T cell repertoires in COVID-19. Assay used: immunoSEQ multiplex PCR; TCRdb lists only in-frame clones, some missing. The top ten clones hold 15% of a sample with approximately 70,000 clones, approximately 73% of them seen once. Sequenced input: peripheral blood. The receptor source for this set is a man aged 60-69 years with COVID-19, enrolled during active disease.

The chain joins TRBV5-1 to TRBJ2-2; D unclear. The CDR3 totals 13 residues. V gave up 4 bases and J gave up 4 bases, with 8 bases separating them. Germline V gives CDR1 SGHRS, CDR2 YFSETQ. The CDR3 spells CASSDDFTGELFF. DNA of the CDR3: TGCGCCAGCAGCGATGACTTCACCGGGGAGCTGTTTTTT.

The CDR3 DNA reads as TGTGCCAGCAGCTCTAGCGGGAGGGGGGAGCAGTACTTC. As protein: CASSSSGRGEQYF. This rearrangement joins TRBV5-6 to TRBJ2-7, with TRBD2 matching over 12 bases. Germline values: CDR1 SGHDT, CDR2 YYEEEE. After removal of 3 bases from V and 7 bases from J, the junction contained 2 bases not matched to a gene. CDR3 size: 13 residues.

V gene TRBV12-3 or TRBV12-4 combines with J gene TRBJ1-1, with 10 bases identical to TRBD1. Trimming at V came to 3 bases and at J to 8 bases, leaving 0 bases not matched to a gene. The CDR3 runs 12 residues. This CDR3 is CASSLGQGEAFF. CDR3 sequence (DNA): TGTGCCAGCAGTTTGGGACAGGGGGAAGCTTTCTTT.

The V call is TRBV5-1, the J call TRBJ2-1; D is perhaps TRBD2 (5 bases). Trimming took 4 bases from V and 7 from J, leaving 18 bases between them. CDR1 and CDR2 from the germline V gene are SGHRS and YFSETQ. The CDR3 has 15 amino acids. Written as DNA, the CDR3 is TGCGCCAGCAGCGTGACTACTCAAGGGTCGAATGAGCAGTTCTTC. Encoded protein: CASSVTTQGSNEQFF. Full variable domain (rest looked up from reference TRBV5-1 and TRBJ2-1): KAGVTQTPRYLIKTRGQQVTLSCSPISGHRSVSWYQQTPGQGLQFLFEYFSETQRNKGNFPGRFSGRQFSNSRSEMNVSTLELGDSALYLCASSVTTQGSNEQFFGPGTRLTVL.

CDR3 DNA sequence: TGTGCCAGCAGTTACGTGGCGGGGGGCTCGGGAGAGCAGTTCTTC. It is translated as CASSYVAGGSGEQFF. The V gene is TRBV6-5, the J gene TRBJ2-1; 8 bases line up with TRBD2. The germline V gene encodes CDR1 MNHEY and CDR2 SVGAGI. The CDR3 loop spans 15 amino acids. Trimming cost V 2 bases and J 10 bases; bases outside gene matches: 10.

The chain links TRBV29-1 to TRBJ2-1; 11 bases fit TRBD2. This CDR3 has 14 residues. V lost 6 bases to trimming and J lost 6 bases; unmatched junction nucleotides: 7. CDR1 is SQVTM, CDR2 ANQGSEA, per germline. This CDR3 reads CSVDIAGGLNEQFF. CDR3 DNA: TGCAGCGTCGATATAGCGGGAGGGCTCAATGAGCAGTTCTTC.

This clone has a single count. The chain joins TRBV6-5 to TRBJ1-1; a possible D gene is TRBD1 (6 bases). CDR1 and CDR2 (germline): MNHEY, SVGAGI. The CDR3 covers 14 residues. The V and J ends lost 4 bases and 4 bases respectively, with 13 bases between them. CDR3 sequence: CASSWQGLSTEAFF. The CDR3 DNA is TGTGCCAGCAGTTGGCAGGGGCTGAGCACTGAAGCTTTCTTT.

The chain has TRBV7-2 and TRBJ1-3, with 7 bases identical to TRBD1. V trimming: 5 bases; J trimming: 0 bases; junction bases outside the gene matches: 7. Germline V gene sequence: CDR1 SGHTA, CDR2 FQGNSA. This CDR3 is built from 16 residues. In DNA, the CDR3 is TGTGCCAGCAGCCCCAGGGGACAGCGCTCTGGAAACACCATATATTTT. Amino acids: CASSPRGQRSGNTIYF.

This clone turned up a few times. The gene calls are TRBV28 and TRBJ2-3, with 7 bases lining up with TRBD1. Germline assignment: CDR1 MDHEN and CDR2 SYDVKM. The CDR3 runs to 16 residues. With V trimmed by 8 bases and J by 8 bases, 19 bases remained unmatched. The CDR3 DNA follows: TGTGCCAGCCCCCCTGAGGGGGACAGTGCCCCAGGTACGCAGTATTTT. The encoded protein is CASPPEGDSAPGTQYF.

This clone appeared a single time. The chain carries TRBV29-1 and TRBJ2-3; D perhaps matches TRBD2 (5 bases). The CDR3 extends over 12 amino acids. V lost 7 bases and J 6 bases, leaving 14 bases between the germline ends. Per the germline V gene, CDR1 is SQVTM and CDR2 is ANQGSEA. The CDR3 nucleotides read TGCAGCGGTCTTGGGCCGGGGGATACGCAGTATTTT. Residues: CSGLGPGDTQYF.

The rearrangement joins TRBV4-2 to TRBJ2-7; 8 nucleotides agree with TRBD1. Per the germline V gene, CDR1 is LGHNA and CDR2 is YNFKEQ. CDR3 length equals 15 residues. Losses at the gene ends were 1 base for V and 4 bases for J; bases not matched to a gene: 6. The CDR3 nucleotides are TGTGCCAGCAGCCAAGGGGGGACAGGTTATTACGAGCAGTACTTC. As protein: CASSQGGTGYYEQYF.

This chain uses TRBV3-1 (or the pseudogene TRBV3-2) with TRBJ2-7; 14 bases align to TRBD2. Looked up from germline, CDR1 is LGHDT and CDR2 is YNNKEL (reference sequence). The CDR3 sequence is 15 residues long. Unmatched junction bases numbered 4, after V lost 4 bases and J lost 5 bases. CDR3 amino acids: CASSPGLAGENEQYF. Written as DNA, the CDR3 is TGTGCCAGCAGCCCGGGACTAGCGGGAGAGAACGAGCAGTACTTC.

This chain links TRBV10-2 with TRBJ1-5, with D perhaps matching TRBD1 (5 bases). CDR1 WSHSY and CDR2 SAAADI come from the germline V gene. V was clipped by 7 bases and J by 6 bases, with 13 bases between them. The CDR3 runs 13 residues. Written as DNA, the CDR3 is TGCGCCAGCAATCAGGGTTTGGCTCAGCCCCAGCATTTT. Translated: CASNQGLAQPQHF.

The chain links TRBV28 to TRBJ2-7; 10 positions match TRBD2. The CDR3 length is 14 residues. V shed 7 bases and J 1 base; nucleotides not matched to a gene: 4. Per germline, CDR1 MDHEN and CDR2 SYDVKM. CDR3 amino acids: CASKTSGESYEQYF. For the CDR3, the DNA is TGTGCCAGCAAAACTAGCGGGGAATCCTACGAGCAGTACTTC.

This sequence joins TRBV6-1 and TRBJ2-7; tentatively, D is TRBD2 (6 bases). CDR1 is MNHNS, CDR2 SASEGT, per germline. V lost 1 base, J lost 2 bases, and 12 bases lay in between. The CDR3 loop spans 15 amino acids. Here the CDR3 reads CASSEVVGGAYEQYF. The CDR3 DNA sequence: TGTGCCAGCAGTGAAGTCGTGGGGGGTGCCTACGAGCAGTACTTC.

The chain has TRBV3-1 (or the pseudogene TRBV3-2) and TRBJ2-1; 10 bases are a match to TRBD1. V was clipped by 3 bases and J by 9 bases; unmatched bases: 2. This CDR3 is built from 13 residues. Germline CDR1 reads LGHDT; CDR2 reads YNNKEL (reference sequence). The CDR3 DNA is TGTGCCAGCAGCCAGACAGGGGGCGGTGAGCAGTTCTTC. Its protein product is CASSQTGGGEQFF.

The chain employs TRBV7-9 and TRBJ2-3; D gene ambiguous. With 0 bases removed from V and 2 bases from J, the gap between germline ends came to 6 bases. In germline, CDR1 is SEHNR, CDR2 FQNEAQ (reference sequence). There are 14 residues in the CDR3. CDR3 loop: CASSLAAVTDTQYF. The CDR3, as DNA: TGTGCCAGCAGCTTAGCGGCAGTCACAGATACGCAGTATTTT.

The chain couples TRBV7-6 to TRBJ2-3, with 8 bases matching TRBD1. CDR3 length: 15 amino acids. Losses at the gene ends were 5 bases for V and 1 base for J; bases not matched to a gene: 5. Germline V CDR1 and CDR2: SGHVS, FNYEAQ. The CDR3 nucleotides read TGTGCCAGCAGCGCCGACAGGGGACGCACAGATACGCAGTATTTT. Protein: CASSADRGRTDTQYF.

V usage is TRBV23-1 and J usage is TRBJ1-5; D may be TRBD1 (6 bases). TRBV23-1 is an open reading frame whose function is uncertain. The CDR3 length is 18 residues. Trimming took off 0 bases at V and 4 bases at J, with 19 bases between the two ends. CDR3 protein: CASSQSIKDRFWNQPQHF. In DNA form, the CDR3 reads TGCGCCAGCAGTCAATCTATTAAGGACAGATTTTGGAATCAGCCCCAGCATTTT.

Here the CDR3 reads CATSRGGLWDGYTF. The CDR3 DNA reads TGTGCCACCAGCCGGGGAGGGTTGTGGGATGGCTACACCTTC. V usage is TRBV24-1 and J usage is TRBJ1-2; D call uncertain. Per germline, CDR1 KGHDR and CDR2 SFDVKD. V lost 7 bases to trimming and J lost 6 bases, with 17 bases between them. This CDR3 contains 14 residues.

For this clone: The sample carries other DNA sequences with the same CDR3. The chain carries TRBV7-9 and TRBJ1-3; D is perhaps TRBD1 (5 bases). Germline loops: CDR1 SEHNR, CDR2 FQNEAQ (reference sequence). The CDR3 length is 15 residues. The V end lost 6 bases, the J end lost 2 bases, and 14 bases lay between the germline ends. CDR3 sequence reads: CASSPTDTTGNTIYF. The DNA of the CDR3 is TGTGCCAGCAGTCCTACGGACACAACTGGAAACACCATATATTTT.